What follows are 19 T cell receptor beta chains derived from one specimen sequenced in a study of regulatory T cells in long-lasting Graves disease. CDR3-region Arm-PCR and iRepertoire HTBI primers produced the TCR beta libraries. TCRdb used MiXCR to reprocess the multiplex PCR reads, holding one entry per CDR3 protein. This table holds about 380,000 distinct CDR3 sequences, roughly a sixth found once. Time point given: newly diagnosed GD, antithyroid drugs for less than 3 months. RNA from PBMCs was the source of the TCR library. The sequencing used peripheral blood mononuclear cells (PBMCs), collected at new diagnosis, from a patient treated with antithyroid drugs. The receptors stem from a female donor with Graves disease.

This clonotype was counted ten times or more. The chain combines TRBV7-9 with TRBJ2-1; 13 bases match TRBD2. Germline V gives CDR1 SEHNR, CDR2 FQNEAQ (reference sequence). The CDR3 has 15 amino acids. V shed 2 bases and J 9 bases; nucleotides not matched to a gene: 4. CDR3 amino acids: CASSLRTSGRGEQFF. CDR3 nucleotide sequence: TGTGCCAGCAGCTTACGGACTAGCGGGAGAGGTGAGCAGTTCTTC.

This clonotype was seen at least ten times. This chain uses TRBV28 with TRBJ2-7, with a possible D match to TRBD1 (6 bases). Trimming stripped 6 bases from V and 6 bases from J, with 21 bases between. CDR3 length: 15 amino acids. Germline V CDR1 and CDR2: MDHEN, SYDVKM. The CDR3 region is CASRLQGLFVGEQYF. For the CDR3, the DNA is TGTGCCAGCAGACTCCAGGGGTTGTTTGTGGGCGAGCAGTACTTC.

In this sample, this clonotype turned up many times. This chain joins TRBV15 and TRBJ1-2; no clear D. In germline, CDR1 is LNHNV, CDR2 YYDKDF (reference sequence). The CDR3 contains 16 residues. V lost 1 base to trimming and J lost 2 bases, with 14 bases between them. The CDR3 is CATSRARTGKNYGYTF. The CDR3 nucleotides read TGTGCCACCAGCAGAGCTAGGACGGGGAAAAACTATGGCTACACCTTC.

This clonotype was picked up a small number of times. V and J are TRBV29-1 and TRBJ1-4; D gene uncertain. The CDR3 is 12 residues long. Between the trimmed V and J ends, which lost 2 bases and 5 bases, there was a span of 6 bases. Germline CDR1 reads SQVTM; CDR2 reads ANQGSEA. CDR3 residues: CSVESGNEKLFF. CDR3 DNA: TGCAGCGTTGAATCAGGAAATGAAAAACTGTTTTTT. The full variable domain, in which reference TRBV29-1 and TRBJ1-4 provide the parts outside the CDR3, is SAVISQKPSRDICQRGTSLTIQCQVDSQVTMMFWYRQQPGQSLTLIATANQGSEATYESGFVIDKFPISRPNLTFSTLTVSNMSPEDSSIYLCSVESGNEKLFFGSGTQLSVL.

The V gene is TRBV2, the J gene TRBJ1-2, with D tentatively TRBD1 (6 bases). With 2 bases removed from V and 3 bases from J, the gap between germline ends came to 10 bases. CDR1 SNHLY and CDR2 FYNNEI come from the germline V gene. The CDR3 has 14 residues. The CDR3 region is CASSESGGHYGYTF. In nucleotides, the CDR3 is TGTGCCAGCAGTGAAAGCGGGGGCCACTATGGCTACACCTTC.

This clonotype was picked up many times. The V gene is TRBV5-1, the J gene TRBJ2-1; D is perhaps TRBD2 (6 bases). V was pared by 0 bases and J by 0 bases, with 13 bases between. This CDR3 contains 17 residues. The germline V gene encodes CDR1 SGHRS and CDR2 YFSETQ. In DNA, the CDR3 is TGCGCCAGCAGCTTGGCAGCCGGGAGAAGCTCCTACAATGAGCAGTTCTTC. Protein: CASSLAAGRSSYNEQFF.

This clonotype was detected only a few times. This chain joins TRBV7-2 and TRBJ2-7, with 12 bases matching TRBD1. Trimming removed 11 bases from V and 7 bases from J; junction bases left unmatched: 15. There are 15 residues in the CDR3. The germline gives CDR1 SGHTA, CDR2 FQGNSA. The CDR3 DNA sequence: TGTGCCTGCTCTGGGGACGGGACAGGGGGCCGGGAGCAGTACTTC. Translating it yields CACSGDGTGGREQYF.

This clonotype was recorded a few times. The rearrangement links TRBV20-1 to TRBJ2-7, with 7 bases aligning to TRBD2. Per the germline V gene, CDR1 is DFQATT and CDR2 is SNEGSKA (reference sequence). The CDR3 is made up of 17 amino acids. V shed 0 bases and J 3 bases; nucleotides not matched to a gene: 14. This CDR3 reads CSARDLGSGTKYYEQYF. CDR3 coding DNA: TGCAGTGCTAGAGATTTGGGCTCCGGGACTAAATACTACGAGCAGTACTTC.

This clonotype was picked up a small number of times. V and J are TRBV5-1 and TRBJ2-5; TRBD2 aligns across 9 bases. The germline V gene has CDR1 SGHRS and CDR2 YFSETQ. The CDR3 is 14 amino acids. With 5 bases clipped from V and 4 bases from J, the junction kept 6 bases outside the gene matches. This CDR3 reads CASREGAGGETQYF. The CDR3 DNA reads as TGCGCCAGCAGGGAAGGAGCGGGAGGAGAGACCCAGTACTTC.

The rearrangement uses TRBV20-1 and TRBJ2-7; D possibly matches TRBD1 or TRBD2 (5 bases each). Trimming took off 4 bases at V and 0 bases at J, with 22 bases between the two ends. Germline assignment: CDR1 DFQATT and CDR2 SNEGSKA (reference sequence). The CDR3 runs to 17 residues. CDR3 coding DNA: TGCAGTGCTATTACTTTTTTGCGAGGGGTAAACTCCTACGAGCAGTACTTC. This translates into CSAITFLRGVNSYEQYF.

This chain joins TRBV27 and TRBJ2-1, with 13 bases lining up with TRBD2. The ends lost 3 bases at V and 5 bases at J; junction bases unmatched: 7. Germline loops: CDR1 MNHEY, CDR2 SMNVEV (reference sequence). This CDR3 is 17 amino acids long. The CDR3 region has the DNA TGTGCCAGCAGTTTGAAACTAGCGGGGGGGCCGGACAATGAGCAGTTCTTC. It specifies CASSLKLAGGPDNEQFF.

This clonotype was observed at least ten times. The chain combines TRBV20-1 with TRBJ2-7; possible D gene TRBD1, 7 bases. Deletions cut 1 base from V and 3 bases from J, with 22 bases between. The CDR3 is 17 residues long. Germline lookup yields CDR1 DFQATT and CDR2 SNEGSKA (reference sequence). The CDR3: CSARGAPRTGLSYEQYF. The DNA of the CDR3 is TGCAGTGCTAGAGGCGCCCCTAGGACAGGACTAAGCTACGAGCAGTACTTC.

This clonotype was recorded at least ten times. The rearrangement uses TRBV2 and TRBJ1-2; D gene uncertain. The CDR3 is 14 amino acids. V was trimmed by 6 bases and J by 3 bases, leaving 14 bases between them. Germline values: CDR1 SNHLY, CDR2 FYNNEI. CDR3 nucleotide sequence: TGTGCCAGCAGAGTCGAAAATTGGGACTATGGCTACACCTTC. This gives the protein CASRVENWDYGYTF.

This clonotype was counted between two and nine times. The V gene is TRBV19, the J gene TRBJ1-5; D is ambiguous. The CDR3 runs 12 residues. Trimming removed 5 bases from V and 6 bases from J, with 8 bases in between. CDR1 is LNHDA and CDR2 is SQIVND in the germline V gene (reference sequence). The CDR3 DNA reads TGTGCCAGTAGTTGGGCCGGTCAGCCCCAGCATTTT. This codes for CASSWAGQPQHF.

The sample holds many counts of this clonotype. This sequence joins TRBV9 and TRBJ2-5; 7 bases match TRBD1. The CDR3 sequence is 14 residues long. Germline values: CDR1 SGDLS, CDR2 YYNGEE. J was trimmed by 3 bases and V by 0 bases; bases with no gene match: 2. CDR3 region: CASSVGQGEETQYF. The CDR3 DNA is TGTGCCAGCAGCGTAGGACAGGGTGAAGAGACCCAGTACTTC.

A few counts support this clonotype. A much larger clone differs by one base, so this may be a read error. Here the CDR3 omits its conserved ending phenylalanine or tryptophan, so a read error is the likely source. The CDR3 reads CASSSHRGTEAFL. The CDR3 nucleotides are TGTGCCAGCAGTTCCCATAGGGGCACTGAAGCTTTCCTT. The chain is built from TRBV27 and TRBJ1-1, with a weak D call TRBD1 (5 bases). There are 13 residues in the CDR3. CDR1 MNHEY and CDR2 SMNVEV come from the germline V gene (reference sequence). Deletions cut 4 bases from V and 4 bases from J, with 10 bases between.

This clonotype was counted at least ten times. The chain is built from TRBV20-1 and TRBJ2-5, with D possibly TRBD1 on 5 matching bases. CDR1 is DFQATT and CDR2 is SNEGSKA in the germline V gene (reference sequence). The CDR3 sequence is 14 residues long. V lost 0 bases, J lost 5 bases, and 13 bases lay in between. CDR3 sequence reads: CSARDYTSGETQYF. Written as DNA, the CDR3 is TGCAGTGCTAGAGATTATACCTCAGGGGAGACCCAGTACTTC.

This clonotype was seen many times. The germline gene is not matched at one end of the junction; a read error may be the cause. V usage is TRBV28 and J usage is TRBJ1-1; unclear D gene. The germline V gene encodes CDR1 MDHEN and CDR2 SYDVKM. CDR3 length: 12 residues. This chain's CDR3 is CASSLYSTEAFF. CDR3 nucleotides: TGTGCCAGCAGCTTATACAGTACTGAAGCTTTCTTT.

This clonotype was observed at least ten times. The rearrangement uses TRBV20-1 and TRBJ2-2; D possibly corresponds to TRBD1 (5 bases). V lost 6 bases, J lost 5 bases, and 13 bases lay in between. The CDR3 contains 13 residues. The germline gives CDR1 DFQATT, CDR2 SNEGSKA (reference sequence). CDR3 loop: CSAIPPGTGELFF. CDR3 nucleotides: TGCAGTGCCATCCCCCCAGGGACCGGGGAGCTGTTTTTT.